A single sample is the source of the 24 T cell receptor beta chains below, sequenced in a study of T cell responses to AZD1222 COVID-19 vaccine. Using immunoSEQ multiplex PCR, the repertoire was profiled, and TCRdb retains in-frame clones only, with some absent. The sample lists 90,000 to 110,000 clones, around nine tenths occurring once. This specimen was peripheral blood, taken on day 0 of AZD1222 vaccination. These receptors were obtained from an adult in good health.

This chain uses TRBV28 with TRBJ2-1; D possibly corresponds to TRBD1 (5 bases). V dropped 8 bases and J dropped 6 bases, with 23 bases sitting between them. There are 16 residues in the CDR3. Germline V gene data show CDR1 as MDHEN and CDR2 as SYDVKM. This CDR3 reads CASLGGWSRVGNEQFF. The DNA of the CDR3 is TGTGCCAGCCTCGGCGGATGGAGCAGGGTGGGCAATGAGCAGTTCTTC.

V and J are TRBV6-5 and TRBJ1-5, with D unresolved. Looked up from germline, CDR1 is MNHEY and CDR2 is SVGAGI. The CDR3 runs to 14 residues. V was trimmed by 6 bases and J by 1 base, leaving 10 bases between them. CDR3 in DNA: TGTGCCAGCAGGGAGGGTATAAGCAATCAGCCCCAGCATTTT. Protein product: CASREGISNQPQHF.

This clone showed up just a few times. The chain links TRBV30 to TRBJ1-5; 10 bases are a match to TRBD1. CDR1 GTSNPN and CDR2 SVGIG come from the germline V gene (reference sequence). V was clipped by 0 bases and J by 5 bases; unmatched bases: 7. CDR3 length: 16 amino acids. The CDR3 sequence is CAWSVRGTGDHQPQHF. CDR3 bases: TGTGCCTGGAGTGTACGCGGGACAGGGGACCATCAGCCCCAGCATTTT.

The chain links TRBV6-1 to TRBJ2-5; D gene ambiguous. The CDR3 is 13 residues long. In germline, CDR1 is MNHNS, CDR2 SASEGT. V lost 3 bases to trimming and J lost 5 bases, with 10 bases between them. CDR3 coding DNA: TGTGCCAGCAGTGATTCCGGTAGGGAGACCCAGTACTTC. Protein: CASSDSGRETQYF.

The chain has TRBV6-4 and TRBJ2-1; TRBD1 is a possible D gene (5 bases). Germline V gene sequence: CDR1 MRHNA, CDR2 SNTAGT. CDR3 length: 14 residues. V dropped 2 bases and J dropped 6 bases, with 11 bases sitting between them. CDR3 in amino acids: CASSDLQGSNEQFF. CDR3 DNA sequence: TGTGCCAGCAGTGACCTCCAGGGAAGCAATGAGCAGTTCTTC.

The gene calls are TRBV11-2 and TRBJ1-4; TRBD1 agrees at 9 bases. Germline CDR1 SGHAT, CDR2 FQNNGV. CDR3 length: 17 amino acids. V dropped 5 bases and J dropped 0; count of bases not matched to a gene: 7. CDR3 DNA sequence: TGTGCCAGCAGCCCTGGACAGGGGCCTGCAACTAATGAAAAACTGTTTTTT. It codes for CASSPGQGPATNEKLFF.

The chain recombines TRBV7-9 with TRBJ1-1; 8 nucleotides match TRBD1. This CDR3 region has 15 residues. Losses at the gene ends were 5 bases for V and 5 bases for J; bases not matched to a gene: 10. CDR1 is SEHNR, CDR2 FQNEAQ, per germline (reference sequence). The CDR3 protein is CASSQPGQGETEAFF. The CDR3, as DNA: TGTGCCAGCAGCCAACCCGGACAGGGAGAAACTGAAGCTTTCTTT.

A few counts support this clone. V usage is TRBV5-1 and J usage is TRBJ2-2; D is undetermined. Per germline, CDR1 SGHRS and CDR2 YFSETQ. Trimming took 4 bases from V and 3 from J, leaving 13 bases between them. The CDR3 runs to 15 residues. In nucleotides, the CDR3 is TGCGCCAGCAGCCCCCGGACCTGGGACACCGGGGAGCTGTTTTTT. Its protein is CASSPRTWDTGELFF.

In its sample, this clone was seen a few times. J is TRBJ1-1 and V is TRBV2; 9 bases line up with TRBD1. CDR1 is SNHLY and CDR2 is FYNNEI in the germline V gene. The trim removed 8 bases at V and 2 bases at J, leaving 6 bases unmatched. The CDR3 loop spans 14 amino acids. This chain's CDR3 is CASPRDRENTEAFF. The CDR3 coding sequence is TGTGCCAGCCCTAGGGACAGGGAAAACACTGAAGCTTTCTTT.

The chain carries TRBV18 and TRBJ1-2; 7 nucleotides align to TRBD1. Germline CDR1 reads KGHSH; CDR2 reads LQKENI. V dropped 2 bases and J dropped 0; count of bases not matched to a gene: 3. This CDR3 has 15 residues. The CDR3 DNA reads TGTGCCAGCTCACCAACGACAGGGTCTAACTATGGCTACACCTTC. Translating gives CASSPTTGSNYGYTF.

V is TRBV7-9 and J is TRBJ1-6; 7 bases align to TRBD1. Germline V gene sequence: CDR1 SEHNR, CDR2 FQNEAQ (reference sequence). The V segment lost 4 bases and the J segment 11 bases; nucleotides outside the gene matches: 11. This CDR3 region has 15 residues. The CDR3 sequence: CASSYRDSGNPPLHF. The CDR3 region has the DNA TGTGCCAGCAGCTACCGGGACAGTGGCAATCCACCCCTCCACTTT.

J is TRBJ2-7 and V is TRBV28; 9 bases agree with TRBD1. Trimming took 5 bases from V and 1 from J; bases not matched to a gene: 9. Germline V gene lookup returns CDR1 MDHEN and CDR2 SYDVKM. CDR3 length: 16 amino acids. Here the CDR3 reads CASSAPRTGASYEQYF. The CDR3 coding sequence is TGTGCCAGCAGTGCTCCTAGGACAGGGGCGTCCTACGAGCAGTACTTC.

This chain connects TRBV21-1 to TRBJ1-6; the D call in the table, TRBD1, was not verified against the DNA. TRBV21-1 is a documented pseudogene. This CDR3 region has 15 residues. The CDR3 sequence: CASSARQGFNSPLHF. The CDR3 bases are TGTGCCAGCAGCGCCCGACAGGGTTTTAATTCACCCCTCCACTTT.

The chain couples TRBV27 to TRBJ2-3; TRBD1 matches at 9 bases. J gave up 4 bases and V 3 bases, and 11 bases lay outside the gene matches. Germline values: CDR1 MNHEY, CDR2 SMNVEV (reference sequence). The CDR3 runs to 17 residues. CDR3 nucleotides: TGTGCCAGCAGTTTGGGGGGACCGGGACAGGGCCCAGATACGCAGTATTTT. This translates into CASSLGGPGQGPDTQYF.

The genes are TRBV28 and TRBJ1-2; no reliable D call. The CDR3 has 13 residues. From germline, CDR1 is MDHEN and CDR2 SYDVKM. V lost 4 bases and J 4 bases, leaving 10 bases between the germline ends. The CDR3 here is CASSSGSLYGYTF. The CDR3, as DNA: TGTGCCAGCAGTTCTGGCAGTCTCTATGGCTACACCTTC.

This clone was seen more than once but under ten times. The J gene is TRBJ1-4, the V gene TRBV5-1, with 9 bases fitting TRBD1. V was pared by 4 bases and J by 3 bases, with 4 bases of the junction left unmatched. Germline-derived CDR1 and CDR2 are SGHRS and YFSETQ. This CDR3 spans 15 amino acids. CDR3: CASSVGQGPNEKLFF. CDR3 sequence (DNA): TGCGCCAGCAGCGTAGGACAGGGGCCTAATGAAAAACTGTTTTTT.

The rearrangement uses TRBV9 and TRBJ2-5, with D unclear. V was shortened by 4 bases and J by 4 bases, with 14 bases between the two germline ends. CDR3 length: 14 amino acids. Per germline, CDR1 SGDLS and CDR2 YYNGEE. The CDR3 DNA sequence: TGTGCCAGCAGCCCCACAGCTGGCGGAGAGACCCAGTACTTC. Translated, it gives CASSPTAGGETQYF.

The V gene is TRBV15, the J gene TRBJ1-4, with 7 bases identical to TRBD1. The germline CDR1 and CDR2 sequences are LNHNV and YYDKDF (reference sequence). CDR3 size: 14 residues. With 7 bases clipped from V and 3 bases from J, the junction kept 5 bases outside the gene matches. CDR3 residues: CATTLQGPNEKLFF. In nucleotides, the CDR3 is TGTGCCACCACCCTACAGGGGCCTAATGAAAAACTGTTTTTT.

DNA for the CDR3: TGCGCCAGCAGCCAAGAAGTCCCAGCAACTAATGAAAAACTGTTTTTT. Translation: CASSQEVPATNEKLFF. V usage is TRBV4-1 and J usage is TRBJ1-4; D call uncertain. V shed 0 bases and J shed 0 bases, with 8 bases lying between them. The CDR3 covers 16 residues. The germline gives CDR1 MGHRA, CDR2 YSYEKL.

The CDR3 DNA reads as TGTGCCAGCAGCGGGAGGGGCGTTTCGGACGGGGAGCTGTTTTTT. It translates to CASSGRGVSDGELFF. The chain combines TRBV9 with TRBJ2-2; TRBD2 might be the D (6 bases). V lost 3 bases and J 7 bases, leaving 16 bases between the germline ends. CDR1 SGDLS and CDR2 YYNGEE come from the germline V gene. The CDR3 sequence is 15 residues long.

The chain uses TRBV1 and TRBJ2-7; the D call in the table, TRBD1, was not verified against the DNA. TRBV1 represents a pseudogene. The CDR3 consists of 14 residues. The CDR3 DNA is TGCACTAAGCAGGGCCAGGGAATCTCCTACGAGCAGTACTTC. Translation: CTKQGQGISYEQYF.

J is TRBJ1-5 and V is TRBV30, with D unresolved. Trimming took 2 bases from V and 4 from J, leaving 9 bases between them. CDR3 length equals 13 residues. Germline values: CDR1 GTSNPN, CDR2 SVGIG (reference sequence). CDR3 nucleotides: TGTGCCTGGAGTAGTCAGTATAATCAGCCCCAGCATTTT. It codes for CAWSSQYNQPQHF. The complete variable domain, with remaining parts taken from reference TRBV30 and TRBJ1-5, reads SQTIHQWPATLVQPVGSPLSLECTVEGTSNPNLYWYRQAAGRGLQLLFYSVGIGQISSEVPQNLSASRPQDRQFILSSKKLLLSDSGFYLCAWSSQYNQPQHFGDGTRLSIL.

The chain links TRBV19 to TRBJ2-3, with TRBD2 as a possible D gene (6 bases). This CDR3 has 15 amino acids. V lost 4 bases and J lost 1, with 12 bases in between. CDR1 and CDR2 from the germline V gene are LNHDA and SQIVND (reference sequence). For the CDR3, the DNA is TGTGCCAGTAGTACCATGGCGGGACGCACAGATACGCAGTATTTT. Translated, it gives CASSTMAGRTDTQYF.

As concerns this clone: Other DNA sequences in the same sample also yield this CDR3. As DNA, the CDR3 is TGTGCCAGTAGTATCAGTCTGAACACTGAAGCTTTCTTT. The encoded protein is CASSISLNTEAFF. This rearrangement joins TRBV19 to TRBJ1-1; unclear D gene. V lost 3 bases to trimming and J lost 0 bases, with 5 bases between them. CDR3 length: 13 residues. Per the germline V gene, CDR1 is LNHDA and CDR2 is SQIVND (reference sequence).